This T cell receptor (beta chain) was identified during a study of memory CD4+ T cells and cytomegalovirus serostatus. Study background: Healthy Belgian adult donors included 9 or 10 CMV-positive and 24 CMV-negative people. Study results and caveats: Each of approximately 73 CMV-associated TCRbeta sequences occurred in one to five individuals.

A remark on this clone: Its antigen is still unknown.

The sort gate was single viable CD3+CD4+CD8-CD45RO+ cells for memory CD4+ T cells. Serum IgG to CMV pp150, pp28, p38 and p52 defined serostatus. Original processing methods: After removing out-of-frame reads, approximately 2 million distinct TCRbeta sequences remained. This table comes from immunoSEQ multiplex PCR, and its TCRdb copy is limited to in-frame clones, with some not included. V, J and clone size are taken as reported in that table, and D and trimming were inferred from the DNA itself. Among around 60,000 clones listed, approximately 77% were seen once. V was pared by 0 bases and J by 2 bases, with 6 bases between. This CDR3 is 14 amino acids long. Germline V gives CDR1 KGHSH, CDR2 LQKENI.

The chain recombines TRBV18 with TRBJ2-3; the D gene is possibly TRBD2 (5 bases). Sequencing was carried out using memory CD4+ T cells from blood. The receptor's source is an adult in good health and CMV-seronegative. Some clones in this sample may be carry-over from other donors' samples. The CDR3 DNA reads as TGTGCCAGCTCACCACCGAGGGTCACAGATACGCAGTATTTT. This translates into CASSPPRVTDTQYF.